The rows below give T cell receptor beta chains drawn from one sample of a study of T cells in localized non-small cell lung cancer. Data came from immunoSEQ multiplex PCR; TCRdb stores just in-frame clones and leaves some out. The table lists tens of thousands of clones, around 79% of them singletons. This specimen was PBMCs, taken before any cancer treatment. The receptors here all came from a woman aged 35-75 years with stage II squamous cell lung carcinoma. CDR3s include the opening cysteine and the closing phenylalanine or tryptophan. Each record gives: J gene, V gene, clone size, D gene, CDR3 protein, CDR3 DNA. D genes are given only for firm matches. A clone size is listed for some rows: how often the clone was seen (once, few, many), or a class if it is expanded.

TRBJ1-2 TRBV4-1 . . CASSQGEHRIDYGYTF TGCGCCAGCAGCCAAGGCGAGCATCGGATTGACTATGGCTACACCTTC
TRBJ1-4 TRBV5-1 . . CASSLSGATNEKLFF TGCGCCAGCAGCTTGTCTGGGGCAACTAATGAAAAACTGTTTTTT
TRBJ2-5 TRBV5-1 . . CASSFHRAETQYF TGCGCCAGCAGCTTCCACAGGGCAGAGACCCAGTACTTC
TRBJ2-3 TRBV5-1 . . CASSLGAGDTQYF TGCGCCAGCAGCTTGGGGGCAGGAGATACGCAGTATTTT
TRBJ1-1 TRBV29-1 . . CSVGMYTEAFF TGCAGCGTTGGGATGTACACTGAAGCTTTCTTT
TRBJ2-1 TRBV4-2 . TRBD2 CASSQDGVLAAWDEQFF TGTGCCAGCAGCCAAGATGGAGTTCTAGCGGCGTGGGATGAGCAGTTCTTC
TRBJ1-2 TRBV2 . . CASRARDLNYGYTF TGTGCCAGCAGAGCCCGGGACCTCAATTATGGCTACACCTTC
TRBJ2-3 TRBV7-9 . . CASSREDPDTQYF TGTGCCAGCAGCCGGGAAGACCCAGATACGCAGTATTTT
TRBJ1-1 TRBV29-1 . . CSVARLEGDTEAFF TGCAGCGTTGCCCGGCTGGAAGGGGATACTGAAGCTTTCTTT
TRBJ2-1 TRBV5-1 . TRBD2 CASTRGGAGNEQFF TGCGCCAGTACTCGCGGGGGGGCCGGCAATGAGCAGTTCTTC
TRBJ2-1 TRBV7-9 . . CASSLSGPYNEQFF TGTGCCAGCAGCCTATCAGGCCCCTACAATGAGCAGTTCTTC
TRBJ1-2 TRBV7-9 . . CASSFKESLDSGYTF TGTGCCAGCAGCTTCAAGGAGTCATTGGACTCTGGCTACACCTTC
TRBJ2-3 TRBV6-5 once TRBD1 CASSYSTGGSFYTQYF TGTGCCAGCAGTTACTCCACAGGGGGCTCCTTTTATACGCAGTATTTT
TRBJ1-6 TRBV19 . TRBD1 CASTGTGVRSNSPLHF TGTGCCAGTACCGGAACAGGGGTCAGAAGTAATTCACCCCTCCACTTT
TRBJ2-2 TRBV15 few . CASKDTANTGELFF TGTGCCTCAAAGGACACGGCGAACACCGGGGAGCTGTTTTTT
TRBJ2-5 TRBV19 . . CASSIGGRETQYF TGTGCCAGTAGTATAGGGGGCAGAGAGACCCAGTACTTC
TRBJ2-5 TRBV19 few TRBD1 CASSSGQGKETQYF TGTGCCAGTAGTTCAGGACAGGGCAAGGAGACCCAGTACTTC
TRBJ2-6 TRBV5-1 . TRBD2 CASSYRTSGTTLFIRGANVLTF TGCGCCAGCAGCTATCGGACTAGCGGGACCACTCTATTTATCCGGGGGGCCAACGTCCTGACTTTC
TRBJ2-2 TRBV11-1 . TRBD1 CASSFGTGGFGWAGELFF TGTGCCAGCAGCTTTGGGACAGGAGGTTTTGGATGGGCCGGGGAGCTGTTTTTT
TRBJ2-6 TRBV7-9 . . CASSFGALPSGANVLTF TGTGCCAGCAGCTTTGGTGCGCTACCTTCTGGGGCCAACGTCCTGACTTTC
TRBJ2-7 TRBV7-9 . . CASSPPSKYEQYF TGTGCCAGCAGCCCCCCCTCGAAGTACGAGCAGTACTTC
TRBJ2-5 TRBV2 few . CAGGVWQETQYF TGTGCCGGAGGAGTATGGCAAGAGACCCAGTACTTC
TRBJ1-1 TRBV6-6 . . CASKGRTMNTEAFF TGTGCCAGCAAGGGGCGCACCATGAACACTGAAGCTTTCTTT
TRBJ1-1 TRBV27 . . CASSPWGRGNTEAFF TGTGCCAGCAGTCCGTGGGGGCGGGGGAACACTGAAGCTTTCTTT
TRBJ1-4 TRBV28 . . CASSPPEAGNEKLFF TGTGCCAGCAGTCCCCCCGAGGCGGGGAATGAAAAACTGTTTTTT
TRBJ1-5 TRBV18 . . CASSGDYNQPQHF TGTGCCAGCTCAGGGGACTACAATCAGCCCCAGCATTTT
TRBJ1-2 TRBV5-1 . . CASRPGTAVYGYTF TGCGCCAGCAGACCTGGGACCGCGGTCTATGGCTACACCTTC